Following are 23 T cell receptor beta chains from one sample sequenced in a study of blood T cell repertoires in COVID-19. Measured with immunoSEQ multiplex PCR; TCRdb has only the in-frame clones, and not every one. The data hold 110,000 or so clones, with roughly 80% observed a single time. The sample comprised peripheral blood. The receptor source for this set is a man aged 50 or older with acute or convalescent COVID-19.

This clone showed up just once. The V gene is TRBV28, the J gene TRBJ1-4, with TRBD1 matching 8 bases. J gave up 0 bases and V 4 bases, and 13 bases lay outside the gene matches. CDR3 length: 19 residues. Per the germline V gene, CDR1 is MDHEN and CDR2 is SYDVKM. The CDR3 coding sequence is TGTGCCAGCAGTTCCCTGACAGGGGCCCAGGCTACAACTAATGAAAAACTGTTTTTT. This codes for CASSSLTGAQATTNEKLFF. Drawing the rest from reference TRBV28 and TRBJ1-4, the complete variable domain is DVKVTQSSRYLVKRTGEKVFLECVQDMDHENMFWYRQDPGLGLRLIYFSYDVKMKEKGDIPEGYSVSREKKERFSLILESASTNQTSMYLCASSSLTGAQATTNEKLFFGSGTQLSVL.

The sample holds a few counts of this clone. CDR3 sequence (DNA): TGTGCCTGGAGTGAGCCAGGGGTGAGAGATGGCTACACCTTC. Amino acid sequence: CAWSEPGVRDGYTF. V usage is TRBV30 and J usage is TRBJ1-2; TRBD1 might be the D (6 bases). V was clipped by 1 base and J by 6 bases, with 15 bases between them. The germline V gene has CDR1 GTSNPN and CDR2 SVGIG (reference sequence). The CDR3 is made up of 14 amino acids.

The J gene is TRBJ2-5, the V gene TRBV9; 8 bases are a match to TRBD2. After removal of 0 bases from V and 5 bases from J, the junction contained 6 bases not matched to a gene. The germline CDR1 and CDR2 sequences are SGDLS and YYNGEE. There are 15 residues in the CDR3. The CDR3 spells CASSVETGGAETQYF. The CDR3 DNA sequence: TGTGCCAGCAGCGTAGAGACCGGGGGGGCGGAGACCCAGTACTTC.

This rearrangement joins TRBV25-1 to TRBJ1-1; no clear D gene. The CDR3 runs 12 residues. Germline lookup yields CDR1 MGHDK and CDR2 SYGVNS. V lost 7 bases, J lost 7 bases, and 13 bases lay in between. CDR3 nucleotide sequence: TGTGCCAGCAAAAGTAAGCTGTATGAAGCTTTCTTT. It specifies CASKSKLYEAFF.

CDR3 residues: CASSIMGTGDMPQHF. Here the CDR3 DNA reads TGTGCCAGTAGTATTATGGGGACAGGGGATATGCCCCAGCATTTT. This rearrangement joins TRBV19 to TRBJ1-5; 10 nucleotides line up with TRBD1. This CDR3 is built from 15 residues. Unmatched junction bases numbered 8, after V lost 3 bases and J lost 9 bases. Germline V gene sequence: CDR1 LNHDA, CDR2 SQIVND (reference sequence).

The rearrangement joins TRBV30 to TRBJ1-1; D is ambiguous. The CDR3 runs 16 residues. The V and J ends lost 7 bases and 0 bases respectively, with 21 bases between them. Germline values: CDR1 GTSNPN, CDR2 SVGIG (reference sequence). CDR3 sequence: CALYAGRAFMNTEAFF. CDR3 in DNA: TGTGCCTTATACGCGGGGAGGGCTTTCATGAACACTGAAGCTTTCTTT.

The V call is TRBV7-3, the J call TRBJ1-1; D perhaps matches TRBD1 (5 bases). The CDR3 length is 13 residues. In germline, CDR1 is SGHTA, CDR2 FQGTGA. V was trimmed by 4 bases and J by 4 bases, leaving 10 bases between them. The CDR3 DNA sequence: TGTGCCAGCAGCTCCCAGGGTACCACTGAAGCTTTCTTT. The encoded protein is CASSSQGTTEAFF. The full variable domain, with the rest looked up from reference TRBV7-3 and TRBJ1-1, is GAGVSQTPSNKVTEKGKYVELRCDPISGHTALYWYRQSLGQGPEFLIYFQGTGAADDSGLPNDRFFAVRPEGSVSTLKIQRTERGDSAVYLCASSSQGTTEAFFGQGTRLTVV.

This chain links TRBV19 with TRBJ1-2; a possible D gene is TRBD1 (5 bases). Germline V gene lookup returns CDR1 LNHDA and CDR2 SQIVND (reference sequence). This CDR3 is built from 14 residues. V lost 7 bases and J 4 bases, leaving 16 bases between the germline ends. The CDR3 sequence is CASTPPQAGYGYTF. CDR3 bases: TGTGCCAGTACCCCTCCACAGGCTGGCTATGGCTACACCTTC.

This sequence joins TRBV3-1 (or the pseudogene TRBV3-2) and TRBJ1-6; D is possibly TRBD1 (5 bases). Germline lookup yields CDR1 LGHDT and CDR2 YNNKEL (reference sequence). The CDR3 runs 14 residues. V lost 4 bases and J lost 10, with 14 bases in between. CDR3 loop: CASSPAAGRSPLHF. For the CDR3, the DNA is TGTGCCAGCAGCCCGGCCGCAGGGCGCTCACCCCTCCACTTT.

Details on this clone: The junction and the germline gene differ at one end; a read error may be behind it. The CDR3 spells CATGDSTNTEAFF. DNA for the CDR3: TGTGCCACCGGTGACAGTACGAACACTGAAGCTTTCTTT. The chain uses TRBV24-1 and TRBJ1-1, with D possibly TRBD1 on 5 matching bases. This CDR3 has 13 residues. Germline loops: CDR1 KGHDR, CDR2 SFDVKD.

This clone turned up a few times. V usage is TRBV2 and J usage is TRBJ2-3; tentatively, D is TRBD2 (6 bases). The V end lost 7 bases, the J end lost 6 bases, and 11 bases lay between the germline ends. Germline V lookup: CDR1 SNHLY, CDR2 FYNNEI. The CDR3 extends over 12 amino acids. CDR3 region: CASTFREDTQYF. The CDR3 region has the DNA TGTGCCAGCACCTTTCGGGAGGATACGCAGTATTTT.

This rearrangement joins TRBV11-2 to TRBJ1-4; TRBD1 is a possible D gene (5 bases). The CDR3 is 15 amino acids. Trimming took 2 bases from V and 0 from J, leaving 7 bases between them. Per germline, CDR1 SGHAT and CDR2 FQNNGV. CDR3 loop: CASSLRGTTNEKLFF. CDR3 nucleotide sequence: TGTGCCAGCAGCTTACGGGGGACAACTAATGAAAAACTGTTTTTT. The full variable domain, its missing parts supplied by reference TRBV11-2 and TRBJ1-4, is EAGVAQSPRYKIIEKRQSVAFWCNPISGHATLYWYQQILGQGPKLLIQFQNNGVVDDSQLPKDRFSAERLKGVDSTLKIQPAKLEDSAVYLCASSLRGTTNEKLFFGSGTQLSVL.

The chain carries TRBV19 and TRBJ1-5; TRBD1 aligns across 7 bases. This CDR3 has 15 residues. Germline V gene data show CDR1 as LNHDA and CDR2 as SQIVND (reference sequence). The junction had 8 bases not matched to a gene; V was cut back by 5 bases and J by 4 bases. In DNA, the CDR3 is TGTGCCAGTAGTCTCGGGACAGTCGTAAATCAGCCCCAGCATTTT. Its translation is CASSLGTVVNQPQHF.

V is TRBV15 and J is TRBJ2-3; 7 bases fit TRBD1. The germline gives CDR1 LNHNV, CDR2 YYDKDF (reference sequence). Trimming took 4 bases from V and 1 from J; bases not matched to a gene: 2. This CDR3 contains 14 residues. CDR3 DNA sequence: TGTGCCACCAGCAACCAGGGGGGCACAGATACGCAGTATTTT. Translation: CATSNQGGTDTQYF.

The DNA of the CDR3 is TGTGCCAGCAGTTTGGTAGCAGGGAATTCACCCCTCCACTTT. Its translation: CASSLVAGNSPLHF. The chain joins TRBV27 to TRBJ1-6; D perhaps matches TRBD1 (5 bases). The V gene lost 3 bases and the J gene lost 7 bases, with 10 bases spanning the gap. The length of the CDR3 is 14 residues. CDR1 and CDR2 from the germline V gene are MNHEY and SMNVEV (reference sequence).

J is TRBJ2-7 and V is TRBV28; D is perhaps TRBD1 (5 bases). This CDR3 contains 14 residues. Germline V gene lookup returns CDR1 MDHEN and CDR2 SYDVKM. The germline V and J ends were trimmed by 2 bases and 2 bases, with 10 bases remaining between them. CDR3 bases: TGTGCCAGCAGTTTAGTTGGGGCGACCTACGAGCAGTACTTC. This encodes CASSLVGATYEQYF.

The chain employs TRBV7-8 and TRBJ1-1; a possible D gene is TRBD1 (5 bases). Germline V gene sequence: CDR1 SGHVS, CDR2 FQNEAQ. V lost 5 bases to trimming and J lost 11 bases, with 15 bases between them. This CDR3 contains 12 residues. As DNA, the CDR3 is TGTGCCAGCAGCCGTGGGACTCCCGGGGCTTTCTTT. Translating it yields CASSRGTPGAFF.

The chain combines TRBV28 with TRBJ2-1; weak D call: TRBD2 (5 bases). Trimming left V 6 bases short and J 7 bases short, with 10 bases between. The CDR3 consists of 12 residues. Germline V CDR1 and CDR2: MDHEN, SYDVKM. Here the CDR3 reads CASSRPGNEQFF. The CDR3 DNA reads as TGTGCCAGCAGCCGTCCGGGAAATGAGCAGTTCTTC. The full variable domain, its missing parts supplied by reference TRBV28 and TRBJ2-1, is DVKVTQSSRYLVKRTGEKVFLECVQDMDHENMFWYRQDPGLGLRLIYFSYDVKMKEKGDIPEGYSVSREKKERFSLILESASTNQTSMYLCASSRPGNEQFFGPGTRLTVL.

The CDR3 DNA sequence: TGTGCCAGTAGTATAACGACAGGGGGTAACTATGGCTACACCTTC. Translating it yields CASSITTGGNYGYTF. This chain uses TRBV19 with TRBJ1-2; 9 bases fit TRBD1. This CDR3 region has 15 residues. V lost 2 bases to trimming and J lost 1 base; unmatched junction nucleotides: 2. Per the germline V gene, CDR1 is LNHDA and CDR2 is SQIVND (reference sequence).

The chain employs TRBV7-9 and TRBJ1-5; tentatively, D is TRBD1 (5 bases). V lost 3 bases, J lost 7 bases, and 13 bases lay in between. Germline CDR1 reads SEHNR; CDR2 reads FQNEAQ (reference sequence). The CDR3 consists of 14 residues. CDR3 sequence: CASSFLDSPQPQHF. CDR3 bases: TGTGCCAGCAGCTTCTTAGACAGCCCGCAGCCCCAGCATTTT. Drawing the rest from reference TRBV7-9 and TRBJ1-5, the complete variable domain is DTGVSQNPRHKITKRGQNVTFRCDPISEHNRLYWYRQTLGQGPEFLTYFQNEAQLEKSRLLSDRFSAERPKGSFSTLEIQRTEQGDSAMYLCASSFLDSPQPQHFGDGTRLSIL.

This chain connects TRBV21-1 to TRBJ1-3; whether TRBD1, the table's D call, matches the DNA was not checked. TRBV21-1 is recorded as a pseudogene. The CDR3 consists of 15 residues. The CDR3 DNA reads TGTGCCAGCAGCAAAGACAGGGGAAGCGGAAACACCATATATTTT. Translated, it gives CASSKDRGSGNTIYF.

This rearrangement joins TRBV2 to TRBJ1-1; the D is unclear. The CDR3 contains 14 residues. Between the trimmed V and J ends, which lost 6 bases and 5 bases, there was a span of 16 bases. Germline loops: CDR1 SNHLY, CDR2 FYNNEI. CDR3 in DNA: TGTGCCAGCAGAATGCGGGAGAGGGAAACTGAAGCTTTCTTT. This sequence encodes CASRMRERETEAFF.

CDR3 sequence: CASSAGRAGSDTQYF. The CDR3 bases are TGTGCCAGCAGCGCCGGTAGGGCGGGGTCAGATACGCAGTATTTT. The chain has TRBV5-4 and TRBJ2-3, with D maybe TRBD2 (6 bases). The CDR3 covers 15 residues. CDR1 and CDR2 (germline): SGHNT, YYREEE (reference sequence). V lost 4 bases, J lost 4 bases, and 16 bases lay in between.